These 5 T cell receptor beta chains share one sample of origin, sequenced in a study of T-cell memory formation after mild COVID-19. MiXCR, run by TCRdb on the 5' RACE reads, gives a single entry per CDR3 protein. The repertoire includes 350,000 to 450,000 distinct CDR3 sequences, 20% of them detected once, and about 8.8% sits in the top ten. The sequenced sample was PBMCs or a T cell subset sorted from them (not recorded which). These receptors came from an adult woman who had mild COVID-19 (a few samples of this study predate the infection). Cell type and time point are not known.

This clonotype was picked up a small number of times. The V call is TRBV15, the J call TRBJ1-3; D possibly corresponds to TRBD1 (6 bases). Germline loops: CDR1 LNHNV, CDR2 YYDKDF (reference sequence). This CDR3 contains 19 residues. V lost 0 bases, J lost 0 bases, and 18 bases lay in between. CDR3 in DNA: TGTGCCACCAGCAGAGATTCCCAAGGACAGTCGAGCTCTGGAAACACCATATATTTT. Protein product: CATSRDSQGQSSSGNTIYF.

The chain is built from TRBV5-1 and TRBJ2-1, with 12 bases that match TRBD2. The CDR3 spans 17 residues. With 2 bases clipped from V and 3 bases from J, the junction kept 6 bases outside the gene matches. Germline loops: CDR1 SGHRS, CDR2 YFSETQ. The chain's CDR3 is CASSFSSGRALYNEQFF. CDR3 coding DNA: TGCGCCAGCAGCTTTTCTAGCGGGAGGGCCCTCTACAATGAGCAGTTCTTC.

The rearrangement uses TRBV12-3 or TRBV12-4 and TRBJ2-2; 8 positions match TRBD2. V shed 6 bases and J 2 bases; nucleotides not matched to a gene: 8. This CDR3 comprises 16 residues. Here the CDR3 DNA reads TGTGCCAGCAGACTTCCTCGGGGGGGAAACACCGGGGAGCTGTTTTTT. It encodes CASRLPRGGNTGELFF.

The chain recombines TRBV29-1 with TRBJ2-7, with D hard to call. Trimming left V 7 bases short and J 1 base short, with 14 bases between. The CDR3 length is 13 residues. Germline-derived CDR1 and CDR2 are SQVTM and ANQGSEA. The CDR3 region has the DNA TGCAGCGCCGCCACCCTTGGGTCCTACGAGCAGTACTTC. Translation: CSAATLGSYEQYF.

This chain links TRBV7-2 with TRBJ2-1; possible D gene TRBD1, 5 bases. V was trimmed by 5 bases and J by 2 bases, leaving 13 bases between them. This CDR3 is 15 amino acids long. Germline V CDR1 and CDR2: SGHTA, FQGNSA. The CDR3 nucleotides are TGTGCCAGCAGCCCGCAGGGTGCCCCCTACAATGAGCAGTTCTTC. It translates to CASSPQGAPYNEQFF.